A selection of T cell receptor beta chains follows, all from one sample in a study of molecular identifiers for immune sequencing clone quantification. TCRdb re-called the PCR reads through MiXCR, storing one row per CDR3 protein. The sample contains tens of thousands of distinct CDR3 sequences, 17% of which appear only once. Sequencing used naive CD8+ T cells from blood, with Jurkat cell RNA spiked in. All receptors come from a human donor in good health. Some libraries in this study had Jurkat cell RNA spiked in. Both conserved end residues are part of each CDR3. D genes are given only for firm matches. Clone size is not always given. Where it is, it says once, few, many or a class for expanded clones.

j_call,v_call,clone_size,d_call,cdr3_nt,cdr3_aa
TRBJ2-4,TRBV21-1,many,NA,TGTGCCCCCCTCTCAAAGGGAGGACAGGGGATGTATGGAGCCAAAAACATTCAGTACTTC,CAPLSKGGQGMYGAKNIQYF
TRBJ1-1,TRBV27,NA,NA,TGTGCCAGCAGTTTACTAGAGAACACTGAAGCTTTCTTT,CASSLLENTEAFF
TRBJ2-7,TRBV20-1,many,TRBD1,TGCAGTGCTAGAGACGGGACAGGGGACACCTCCTACGAGCAGTACTTC,CSARDGTGDTSYEQYF
TRBJ1-4,TRBV5-5,many,TRBD1,TGTGCCAGCAGCTCTCCGGGACAGGGGGTTCGTTATGAAAAACTGTTTTTT,CASSSPGQGVRYEKLFF
TRBJ2-7,TRBV7-9,many,TRBD1,TGTGCCAGCAGCGACCCCGGGACAGGCCCCTACGAGCAGTACTTC,CASSDPGTGPYEQYF
TRBJ2-3,TRBV19,many,NA,TGTGCCAGTAGTACCCTAGCGGATACGCAGTATTTT,CASSTLADTQYF
TRBJ2-3,TRBV4-1,many,TRBD1,TGCGCCAGCAGCCCTCCCCCGGGACAGGGGTATGCAGATACGCAGTATTTT,CASSPPPGQGYADTQYF
TRBJ2-7,TRBV5-1,NA,NA,TGCGCCAGCAGCTTGGAGGGAAGGGTCGACGAGCAGTACTTC,CASSLEGRVDEQYF
TRBJ2-3,TRBV7-3,many,TRBD2,TGTGCCAGCAGCTCAATAGCGGGAGGTAGTGATACGCAGTATTTT,CASSSIAGGSDTQYF
TRBJ1-2,TRBV20-1,many,NA,TGCAGTGCCCGATGGACAGCGAATAACTATGGCTACACCTTC,CSARWTANNYGYTF
TRBJ2-7,TRBV20-1,many,NA,TGCAGTGCTAGAGATCAGGGCTTCGATGCCTTCTTC,CSARDQGFDAFF
TRBJ2-7,TRBV7-9,medium-sized,TRBD2,TGTGCCAGCAGCTCCGGGACTAGCTGGTACTTC,CASSSGTSWYF
TRBJ2-3,TRBV4-3,many,TRBD2,TGCGCCAGCAGCCCGGGACTAGCGGGGGGATACGCCAGCACAGATACGCAGTATTTT,CASSPGLAGGYASTDTQYF
TRBJ2-7,TRBV19,many,NA,TGTGCCAGTAGTACAGGGGGGAACTACGAGCAGTACTTC,CASSTGGNYEQYF
TRBJ1-2,TRBV7-9,many,TRBD1,TGTGCCAGCAGCTGGGACAGCCGCATCTTGGGCTACACCTTC,CASSWDSRILGYTF
TRBJ1-6,TRBV6-2/TRBV6-3,many,TRBD1,TGTGCCAGCAGCTCCACGACAGGGGTGTATAATTCACCCCTCCACTTT,CASSSTTGVYNSPLHF
TRBJ2-3,TRBV6-2/TRBV6-3,NA,NA,TGTGCCAGCGGCTCCACAGATACGCAGTATTTT,CASGSTDTQYF
TRBJ2-4,TRBV7-2,many,TRBD1,TGTGCCAGCAGCTTAGTAGGAGGAGCCCCGGGGACAGAAAACATTCAGTACTTC,CASSLVGGAPGTENIQYF
TRBJ2-3,TRBV27,many,TRBD1,TGTGCCAGCAGTTTAGTTGCCAGGGGGCCTGATACGCAGTATTTT,CASSLVARGPDTQYF
TRBJ1-4,TRBV7-9,NA,TRBD1,TGTGCCATACAGGGGTTCGATGAAAAACTGTTTTTT,CAIQGFDEKLFF
TRBJ2-3,TRBV27,many,NA,TGTGCCAGCCTAGTAGGTGGTACGCAGTATTTT,CASLVGGTQYF
TRBJ1-3,TRBV9,many,NA,TGTGCCAGCAGCGGATTTCGAGGGACGGAGAACTCTGGAAACACCATATATTTT,CASSGFRGTENSGNTIYF
TRBJ1-1,TRBV20-1,many,NA,TGCAGTGCTAGAGACAGGTTAAACACTGAAGCTTTCTTT,CSARDRLNTEAFF
TRBJ1-5,TRBV28,many,TRBD1,TGTGCCAGCAGATCCGGACAGGGCGGTCAGCCCCAGCATTTT,CASRSGQGGQPQHF
TRBJ1-1,TRBV11-2,many,NA,TGTGCCAGCAGCTTAGATTTGACTGAAGCTTTCTTT,CASSLDLTEAFF
TRBJ2-7,TRBV2,many,TRBD1,TGTGCCAGCAGTGAGGTTGGACAGGGCACCTACGAGCAGTACTTC,CASSEVGQGTYEQYF
TRBJ1-5,TRBV19,many,NA,TGTGCCAGTAGTCCTAAAGGGCGCAATCAGCCCCAGCATTTT,CASSPKGRNQPQHF
TRBJ2-7,TRBV7-2,many,TRBD2,TGTGCCAGCAGCTTAATGGGACTAGCCTACGAGCAGTACTTC,CASSLMGLAYEQYF
TRBJ1-6,TRBV12-5,many,TRBD1,TGTGCTAGTGGCCTGACAGGGAGGGGGAATTCACCCCTCCACTTT,CASGLTGRGNSPLHF
TRBJ2-7,TRBV7-2,many,TRBD1,TGTGCCAGCAGCCCAAGGACAGGACTCGAGGACGAGCAGTACTTC,CASSPRTGLEDEQYF
TRBJ2-7,TRBV29-1,NA,NA,TGCAGCGTTGACCGTGGCTATGGGTCCTACGAGCAGTACTTC,CSVDRGYGSYEQYF
TRBJ1-5,TRBV20-1,many,NA,TGCAGTGCTGACCAGGACGGCCATAGCAATCAGCCCCAGCATTTT,CSADQDGHSNQPQHF
TRBJ2-3,TRBV12-3/TRBV12-4,many,NA,TGTGCCAGCAGTTATCAGCGGTTAAGCACAGATACGCAGTATTTT,CASSYQRLSTDTQYF
TRBJ2-7,TRBV10-3,medium-sized,NA,TGTGCCATCAGTGAGTCGGTGGGCCCTCCCGTGCAGTACTTC,CAISESVGPPVQYF
TRBJ2-1,TRBV7-6,many,TRBD1,TGTGCCAGCAGCTTGGGACAGGACATAGCCGGCAATGAGCAGTTCTTC,CASSLGQDIAGNEQFF
TRBJ1-1,TRBV3-1,NA,TRBD1,TGTGCCAGCAGCGGAGGGCCGGGGACAGGGCTATTTTCGAACACTGAAGCTTTCTTT,CASSGGPGTGLFSNTEAFF
TRBJ2-5,TRBV5-6,many,NA,TGTGCCAGCAGTACAGCACAGGGTGGGATGGCAGAGACCCAGTACTTC,CASSTAQGGMAETQYF
TRBJ2-5,TRBV9,many,NA,TGTGCCAGCAGCGTAGCACAAAACCAAGAGACCCAGTACTTC,CASSVAQNQETQYF
TRBJ2-7,TRBV7-9,many,NA,TGTGCCAGCAGCTTTGGGGGACTGACATACGAGCAGTACTTC,CASSFGGLTYEQYF